This T cell receptor (beta chain) stems from a study of cytotoxic CD8 clonotypes in ibrutinib-treated CLL. The data were produced by immunoSEQ multiplex PCR, yet TCRdb's version contains in-frame clones alone and is incomplete. The table records about 68,000 clones, about 63% of them present only once. The CDR3 has 16 amino acids. V was shortened by 0 bases and J by 6 bases, with 15 bases between the two germline ends. The V gene's germline CDR1 is LNHNV and CDR2 YYDKDF (reference sequence). The sequence derives from a human donor with chronic lymphocytic leukemia. Source: PBMCs, taken after 12 months of ibrutinib treatment. The chain combines TRBV15 with TRBJ2-1; tentative D call: TRBD2 (6 bases). CDR3 sequence (DNA): TGTGCCACCAGCAGAGATGGAGGGGTCGGGCGCAATGAGCAGTTCTTC. Protein sequence: CATSRDGGVGRNEQFF.